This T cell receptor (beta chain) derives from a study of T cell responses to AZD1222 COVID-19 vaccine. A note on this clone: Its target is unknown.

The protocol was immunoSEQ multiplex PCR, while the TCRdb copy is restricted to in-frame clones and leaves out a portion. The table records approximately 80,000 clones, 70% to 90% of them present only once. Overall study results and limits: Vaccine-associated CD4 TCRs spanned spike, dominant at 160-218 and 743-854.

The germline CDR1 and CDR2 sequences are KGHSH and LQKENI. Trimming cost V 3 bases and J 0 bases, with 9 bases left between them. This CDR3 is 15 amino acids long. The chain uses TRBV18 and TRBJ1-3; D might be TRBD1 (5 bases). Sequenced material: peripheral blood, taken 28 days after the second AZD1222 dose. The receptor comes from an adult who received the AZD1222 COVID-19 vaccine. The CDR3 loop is CASSPTGLSGNTIYF. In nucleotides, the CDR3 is TGTGCCAGCTCACCGACGGGGCTCTCTGGAAACACCATATATTTT.